A selection of T cell receptor beta chains follows, all from one sample in a study of blood T cell repertoires in COVID-19. TCRdb's copy holds only in-frame clones and misses some; the assay was immunoSEQ multiplex PCR. This sample has 170,000 or so clones, with around nine tenths found just once. Sequenced input: peripheral blood. All receptors derive from a woman aged 18-29 years who had recovered from COVID-19. Each CDR3 is given with its conserved first and last residue. D genes are given only for firm matches. The size entry is marked missing in some rows and otherwise reads once, few, many or a size class.

CASGLGTSGGVVDTQYF	TGTGCTAGTGGTCTTGGGACTAGCGGGGGCGTGGTAGATACGCAGTATTTT	TRBV12-5	TRBJ2-3	TRBD2	-
CAWRPGQLTSSYNSPLHF	TGTGCCTGGAGACCGGGACAGCTTACTAGCTCCTATAATTCACCCCTCCACTTT	TRBV30	TRBJ1-6	TRBD1	once
CASSYEGSYGYTF	TGTGCCAGCAGTTACGAGGGTTCCTATGGCTACACCTTC	TRBV6-6	TRBJ1-2	-	-
CASGLFMTSYNSPLHF	TGTGCCAGCGGGCTCTTTATGACCAGTTATAATTCACCCCTCCACTTT	TRBV2	TRBJ1-6	-	-
CASSLDPGQGVSYGYTF	TGTGCCAGCAGCTTAGATCCGGGACAGGGGGTGAGCTATGGCTACACCTTC	TRBV5-5	TRBJ1-2	TRBD1	few
CASSQDLPDTQYF	TGTGCCAGCAGCCAAGATCTCCCAGATACGCAGTATTTT	TRBV3-1/TRBV3-2	TRBJ2-3	-	-
CASSPRQRRLEETQYF	TGTGCCAGCAGCCCTCGTCAACGCCGACTAGAAGAGACCCAGTACTTC	TRBV7-8	TRBJ2-5	-	-
CASSPQGEYIQYF	TGTGCCAGCAGCCCACAGGGGGAGTACATTCAGTACTTC	TRBV7-2	TRBJ2-4	TRBD1	-
CASSLLKQYF	TGTGCCAGCAGCCTCCTTAAGCAGTACTTC	TRBV7-3	TRBJ2-7	-	few
CASSSSVSGYNEQFF	TGTGCCAGCAGCTCCTCAGTGAGCGGATACAATGAGCAGTTCTTC	TRBV9	TRBJ2-1	-	-
CASSQRGDSTPSPLHF	TGCGCCAGCAGCCAAAGAGGGGACAGTACGCCTTCACCCCTCCACTTT	TRBV4-3	TRBJ1-6	TRBD1	-
CASSVVSGDGGNTIYF	TGTGCCAGCAGCGTAGTTTCGGGGGATGGAGGAAACACCATATATTTT	TRBV9	TRBJ1-3	-	-
CASRWTGSTDTQYF	TGTGCCAGCAGATGGACAGGGAGCACAGATACGCAGTATTTT	TRBV6-5	TRBJ2-3	TRBD1	-
CASSWGGSENIQYF	TGTGCCAGCAGCTGGGGGGGTTCCGAAAACATTCAGTACTTC	TRBV11-3	TRBJ2-4	TRBD2	-
CASSQGGGPYNEQFF	TGCGCCAGCAGCCAAGGGGGAGGGCCATACAATGAGCAGTTCTTC	TRBV4-3	TRBJ2-1	TRBD2	once
CASSLDRGGDTEAFF	TGTGCCAGCAGCTTAGATCGGGGTGGGGACACTGAAGCTTTCTTT	TRBV11-2	TRBJ1-1	-	-
CSASGYLQGPNTEAFF	TGCAGTGCTAGTGGCTATCTACAGGGGCCGAACACTGAAGCTTTCTTT	TRBV20-1	TRBJ1-1	TRBD1	-
CASIPAGGNYGYTF	TGTGCCAGCATTCCCGCAGGGGGTAACTATGGCTACACCTTC	TRBV6-5	TRBJ1-2	TRBD1	-
CASKEGGFNTGELFF	TGTGCCAGCAAAGAAGGGGGCTTTAACACCGGGGAGCTGTTTTTT	TRBV25-1	TRBJ2-2	TRBD1	once
CASSLSRANEKLFF	TGTGCCAGCAGCTTAAGCAGGGCGAATGAAAAACTGTTTTTT	TRBV7-9	TRBJ1-4	-	-
CASSPPGLAGGSSYEQYF	TGTGCCAGCAGCCCGCCGGGACTAGCGGGGGGGAGCTCATACGAGCAGTACTTC	TRBV5-4	TRBJ2-7	TRBD2	-
CASSIETGQETQYF	TGTGCCAGTAGTATTGAGACGGGACAAGAGACCCAGTACTTC	TRBV19	TRBJ2-5	-	-
CASCEGQGEPTDTQYF	TGTGCCAGCTGCGAGGGACAGGGAGAACCCACAGATACGCAGTATTTT	TRBV2	TRBJ2-3	TRBD1	-
CASSIKAGRDTEAFF	TGTGCCAGCAGCATTAAGGCAGGGAGGGACACTGAAGCTTTCTTT	TRBV21-1	TRBJ1-1	-	-
CASSRTVSPNYGYTF	TGTGCCAGCAGCCGGACAGTTTCGCCGAACTATGGCTACACCTTC	TRBV5-4	TRBJ1-2	-	-
CASSYSTAGLNEQFF	TGTGCCAGCAGTTACTCGACGGCGGGACTCAATGAGCAGTTCTTC	TRBV6-5	TRBJ2-1	-	-
CSAYRGHTEAFF	TGCAGCGCTTACAGGGGGCACACTGAAGCTTTCTTT	TRBV29-1	TRBJ1-1	TRBD1	-
CSGGGAAYNEQFF	TGCAGCGGTGGGGGGGCGGCCTACAATGAGCAGTTCTTC	TRBV29-1	TRBJ2-1	-	-
CASSQVALDREQETQYF	TGTGCCAGCAGTCAGGTAGCGTTGGACAGGGAACAAGAGACCCAGTACTTC	TRBV27	TRBJ2-5	TRBD1	-
CASSGRADSGANVLTF	TGTGCCAGCAGCGGGAGGGCAGACTCTGGGGCCAACGTCCTGACTTTC	TRBV9	TRBJ2-6	-	-
CASSVAGTLNTEAFF	TGTGCCAGCAGCGTGGCAGGTACGCTAAACACTGAAGCTTTCTTT	TRBV9	TRBJ1-1	-	-
CASSKVHAGETEAFF	TGTGCCAGCAGCAAAGTTCACGCAGGGGAGACTGAAGCTTTCTTT	TRBV21-1	TRBJ1-1	-	-
CASSGASGRAGNEQFF	TGTGCCAGCAGCGGGGCTAGCGGGAGGGCCGGCAATGAGCAGTTCTTC	TRBV9	TRBJ2-1	TRBD2	-
CAISESRGQGAAGARHEQFF	TGTGCCATCAGTGAGTCGAGGGGACAGGGGGCGGCGGGAGCGAGGCATGAGCAGTTCTTC	TRBV10-3	TRBJ2-1	TRBD1	-
CASSQEARGNEQFF	TGCGCCAGCAGCCAAGAAGCCAGAGGCAATGAGCAGTTCTTC	TRBV4-3	TRBJ2-1	-	-
CASSPSGSGNTIYF	TGTGCCAGCAGCCCATCGGGATCTGGAAACACCATATATTTT	TRBV7-9	TRBJ1-3	-	-
CASSARLIGGSGPPYNEQFF	TGTGCCAGCAGCGCGAGACTAATCGGAGGGTCGGGACCACCTTACAATGAGCAGTTCTTC	TRBV4-2	TRBJ2-1	-	-
CASRPEGGGNQPQHF	TGTGCCAGCAGACCCGAAGGGGGCGGCAATCAGCCCCAGCATTTT	TRBV6-5	TRBJ1-5	TRBD1	-
CASSQAEATPYGYTF	TGCGCCAGCAGCCAAGCTGAGGCCACCCCCTATGGCTACACCTTC	TRBV4-1	TRBJ1-2	-	-
CAISEEGLAGTDTQYF	TGTGCCATCAGTGAGGAGGGACTAGCGGGGACAGATACGCAGTATTTT	TRBV10-3	TRBJ2-3	TRBD2	-
CASSPGGDRGRHEQFF	TGTGCCAGCAGTCCCGGCGGGGACAGGGGGCGGCATGAGCAGTTCTTC	TRBV6-2/TRBV6-3	TRBJ2-1	TRBD1	-
CASSATGSYGYTF	TGTGCCAGCTCAGCGACAGGGAGCTATGGCTACACCTTC	TRBV18	TRBJ1-2	TRBD1	-
CASSFNRGDTEAFF	TGTGCCAGCAGCTTCAACAGGGGTGACACTGAAGCTTTCTTT	TRBV7-9	TRBJ1-1	TRBD1	-
CASSLRQVTDTQYF	TGTGCCAGCAGCTTACGCCAGGTCACAGATACGCAGTATTTT	TRBV7-3	TRBJ2-3	-	-
CASSSPGLGYTF	TGTGCCAGCAGTTCCCCAGGGCTTGGCTACACCTTC	TRBV27	TRBJ1-2	-	-
CASSVADRTYGYTF	TGTGCCAGCAGCGTAGCCGACAGGACCTATGGCTACACCTTC	TRBV9	TRBJ1-2	-	-
CASSLPGGLSYGYTF	TGTGCCAGCAGCTTGCCAGGGGGCTTAAGCTATGGCTACACCTTC	TRBV5-6	TRBJ1-2	TRBD1	-
CRGDSNNEQFF	TGCAGGGGGGACAGTAACAATGAGCAGTTCTTC	TRBV20-1	TRBJ2-1	TRBD1	-
CASSPRQTRETQYF	TGTGCCAGCAGCCCGCGACAGACGCGGGAGACCCAGTACTTC	TRBV7-9	TRBJ2-5	-	-
CASSLGRRQGGRGYTF	TGTGCCAGCAGCTTAGGAAGGAGACAGGGTGGACGGGGCTACACCTTC	TRBV13	TRBJ1-2	TRBD1	-
CASSPSSGYNEQFF	TGTGCCAGCAGCCCCTCGAGCGGCTACAATGAGCAGTTCTTC	TRBV5-6	TRBJ2-1	-	-
CASSYPRTSGEAGELFF	TGTGCCAGCAGTTACCCCAGGACTAGCGGGGAGGCCGGGGAGCTGTTTTTT	TRBV6-2/TRBV6-3	TRBJ2-2	TRBD2	-
CASSFSGQAAYTF	TGTGCCAGCAGCTTTAGTGGACAGGCCGCCTACACCTTC	TRBV5-5	TRBJ1-2	TRBD1	once
CASTERRKTGELFF	TGTGCCAGCACCGAAAGGAGGAAGACCGGGGAGCTGTTTTTT	TRBV2	TRBJ2-2	-	-